This is a list of T cell receptor beta chains from one sample in a study of molecular identifiers for immune sequencing clone quantification. TCRdb reanalysed the PCR reads using MiXCR and keeps one entry per CDR3 protein. The sample shows approximately 550,000 distinct CDR3 sequences, roughly 24% of them seen only once. The sample was naive CD8+ T cells from blood, with Jurkat cell RNA spiked in. The receptor source for this set is a human donor in good health. Some libraries in this study had Jurkat cell RNA spiked in. Both conserved end residues are part of each CDR3. D genes are given only for firm matches. The size entry is marked missing in some rows and otherwise reads once, few, many or a size class.

>once|-|TRBV5-1|TRBJ2-7
TGCGCCAGCAGCTTGGCCTTTGAAAAACCCTACGAGCAGTACTTC
CASSLAFEKPYEQYF
>-|-|TRBV7-2|TRBJ2-3
TGTGCCAGCAGCTTGGGGGCTACCCCATTGTCCACAGATACGCAGTATTTT
CASSLGATPLSTDTQYF
>-|-|TRBV20-1|TRBJ2-3
TGCAGTGCTAGGGATGTAAGAGAGAGCACAGATACGCAGTATTTT
CSARDVRESTDTQYF
>-|-|TRBV27|TRBJ1-5
TGTGCCAGCGGTTTATCGTCGAAGACTCAGCCCCAGCATTTT
CASGLSSKTQPQHF
>-|-|TRBV4-1|TRBJ2-7
TGCGCCAGCAGCCAAATTGGGGCGGTGTACGAGCAGTACTTC
CASSQIGAVYEQYF
>many|TRBD2|TRBV9|TRBJ2-3
TGTGCCAGCAGCCCAATCGGGGGGGGCACAGATACGCAGTATTTT
CASSPIGGGTDTQYF
>-|TRBD1|TRBV2|TRBJ1-2
TGTACCAGCAGTGCGTGGGACAGCAATAACTATGGCTACACCTTC
CTSSAWDSNNYGYTF
>many|-|TRBV6-5|TRBJ2-7
TGTGCCAGCAGTTACTCGTCTGGGACCTACGAGCAGTACTTC
CASSYSSGTYEQYF
>-|-|TRBV19|TRBJ2-3
TGTGCCAGTAGGGGGGAAAGCACAGATACGCAGTATTTT
CASRGESTDTQYF
>many|-|TRBV11-2|TRBJ2-5
TGTGCCAGCAGCTTACACAGACAAGAGACCCAGTACTTC
CASSLHRQETQYF
>-|-|TRBV20-1|TRBJ1-1
TGCAGTGCTAAGGACGGTAACACTGAAGCTTTCTTT
CSAKDGNTEAFF
>few|-|TRBV28|TRBJ2-1
TGTGCCAGCAGGAGGACAACATTGTCGGATCCCTCCTACAATGAGCAGTTCTTC
CASRRTTLSDPSYNEQFF
>few|-|TRBV5-4|TRBJ2-7
TGTGCCAGCAGCTTGGGGGACAACCACTACGAGCAGTACTTC
CASSLGDNHYEQYF
>-|-|TRBV28|TRBJ2-4
TGTGCCAGAAGTTTAGGTCCTTTTACTAGTAACGGAAACATTCAGTACTTC
CARSLGPFTSNGNIQYF
>many|-|TRBV21-1|TRBJ2-1
TGTGCCAGCAGCAAAGTTGTATTTTGGGGGTATCAGTTCTTC
CASSKVVFWGYQFF
>few|-|TRBV5-6|TRBJ1-2
TGTGCCAGCAGCCCGGAGACAGGATGGGGCTACACCTTC
CASSPETGWGYTF
>many|-|TRBV9|TRBJ2-3
TGTGCCAGCAGCTTGGGACCGAACACAGATACGCAGTATTTT
CASSLGPNTDTQYF
>many|-|TRBV7-9|TRBJ2-5
TGTGCCAGCAGCCATAGACAGTTACAAGAGACCCAGTACTTC
CASSHRQLQETQYF
>few|TRBD1|TRBV24-1|TRBJ2-1
TGTGCCACCAGCTCAGGGGGCTCCTACAATGAGCAGTTCTTC
CATSSGGSYNEQFF